This T cell receptor (beta chain) emerged from a study of human T cells and chemical hapten exposure. Whole-study context: Subjects had 2% DPC placed on 2 cm by 2 cm of upper inner arm skin for sensitization. Alopecia areata, totalis or universalis affected patients who were mostly female.

TCRdb redid the calling of the RACE reads with MiXCR, one entry per CDR3 protein. The repertoire holds some 380,000 distinct CDR3 sequences, with about 4.4% as singletons. This clonotype was detected ten times or more. Time point given: patch test 1, 2 weeks after DPC sensitization. Treatment meaning: therapeutic diphenylcyclopropenone sensitization with weekly scalp DPC. The material sequenced was whole blood, taken in connection with sensitization to the hapten diphenylcyclopropenone (DPC). The receptor comes from a woman aged 45 to 65 with alopecia areata. Some clones in this sample may be carry-over from other donors' samples.

This CDR3 reads CASSYNYRGVMNTEAFF. For the CDR3, the DNA is TGTGCCAGCAGTTACAATTACAGGGGGGTTATGAACACTGAAGCTTTCTTT. This rearrangement joins TRBV6-2 or TRBV6-3 to TRBJ1-1; 8 bases map to TRBD1. After removal of 2 bases from V and 0 bases from J, the junction contained 8 bases not matched to a gene. CDR1 MNHEY and CDR2 SVGEGT come from the germline V gene. This CDR3 has 17 amino acids.